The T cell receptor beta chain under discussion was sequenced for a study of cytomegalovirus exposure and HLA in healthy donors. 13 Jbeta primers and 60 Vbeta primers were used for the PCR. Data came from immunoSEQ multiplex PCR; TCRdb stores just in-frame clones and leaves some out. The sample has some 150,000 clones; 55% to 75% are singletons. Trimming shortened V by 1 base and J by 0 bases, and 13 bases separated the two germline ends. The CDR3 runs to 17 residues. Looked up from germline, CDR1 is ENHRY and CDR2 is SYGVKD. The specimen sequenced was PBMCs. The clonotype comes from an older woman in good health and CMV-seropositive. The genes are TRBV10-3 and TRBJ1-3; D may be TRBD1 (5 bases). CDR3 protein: CAISEFGTVFSGNTIYF. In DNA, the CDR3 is TGTGCCATCAGTGAGTTCGGGACTGTTTTCTCTGGAAACACCATATATTTT.